This T cell receptor (beta chain) is from a study of neurological immune-mediated disorders. Germline lookup yields CDR1 SGHTA and CDR2 FQGNSA. The V segment lost 1 base and the J segment 2 bases; nucleotides outside the gene matches: 9. The CDR3 loop spans 19 amino acids. TCRdb re-called the 5' RACE reads through MiXCR, storing one row per CDR3 protein. Seen here are roughly 98,000 distinct CDR3 sequences, around 13% observed once, and the top ten hold roughly 4.8%. This clonotype occurred many times. Time point indicated: longitudinal time-point 2. V gene TRBV7-2 combines with J gene TRBJ2-3, with 13 bases identical to TRBD2. The sample comprised PBMCs. The receptor's source is a female donor with HTLV-1-associated myelopathy (HAM/TSP). CDR3 coding DNA: TGTGCCAGCAGCTTAGTCCCGACTAGCGGGGGGCAAGACACAGATACGCAGTATTTT. Translation: CASSLVPTSGGQDTDTQYF.